These T cell receptor beta chains were read from a single sample in a study of shared clonotypes between healthy human individuals. Some clones are missing from TCRdb's copy, which holds only in-frame ones; the method was immunoSEQ multiplex PCR. This table holds around 2.5 million clones, roughly 93% found once. Sample: naive CD4+ T cells from PBMCs. The receptor set was obtained from a man aged 18-30 years in good health. Some clones in this sample may be carry-over from other donors' samples. CDR3s include the opening cysteine and the closing phenylalanine or tryptophan. A D gene is named only where the DNA matches it firmly. Clone size is given for some rows only: seen once, a few or many times, or a class if the clone is expanded.

size: NA
D: NA
V: TRBV5-1
J: TRBJ1-3
DNA: TGCGCCAGCAGCTTAGGGGCTGGAAACACCATATATTTT
CDR3: CASSLGAGNTIYF

size: NA
D: NA
V: TRBV11-2
J: TRBJ2-1
DNA: TGTGCCAGCAGCCGAGGGACCCCCGAGGCCGATGAGCAGTTCTTC
CDR3: CASSRGTPEADEQFF

size: NA
D: NA
V: TRBV5-1
J: TRBJ2-7
DNA: TGCGCCAGCTTTCCGGACAGCCCGCAGCCCTACGAGCAGTACTTC
CDR3: CASFPDSPQPYEQYF

size: NA
D: NA
V: TRBV18
J: TRBJ1-1
DNA: TGTGCCAGCTCACCACCCAACGCGCAGGGGACGAACACTGAAGCTTTCTTT
CDR3: CASSPPNAQGTNTEAFF

size: NA
D: NA
V: TRBV10-2
J: TRBJ2-3
DNA: TGCGCCAGCACCTCGGGGGCTACCACAGATACGCAGTATTTT
CDR3: CASTSGATTDTQYF

size: NA
D: NA
V: TRBV19
J: TRBJ2-6
DNA: TGTGCCAGTAGACGGACAGCCTCTGGGGCCAACGTCCTGACTTTC
CDR3: CASRRTASGANVLTF

size: once
D: TRBD2
V: TRBV10-3
J: TRBJ2-7
DNA: TGTGCCATCAGTGAACGGGGAGGGGATACGGAGCAGTACTTC
CDR3: CAISERGGDTEQYF

size: once
D: NA
V: TRBV28
J: TRBJ2-7
DNA: TGTGCCAGCGGCACTTTAAGAGGATACGAGCAGTACTTC
CDR3: CASGTLRGYEQYF

size: NA
D: NA
V: TRBV28
J: TRBJ1-2
DNA: TGTGCCAGCAGTCAAAACCAGGGGATCTATGGCTACACCTTC
CDR3: CASSQNQGIYGYTF

size: NA
D: NA
V: TRBV5-1
J: TRBJ1-5
DNA: TGCGCCAGCAGCTTGGGGGGGGCCGGGCAGCCCCAGCATTTT
CDR3: CASSLGGAGQPQHF

size: NA
D: NA
V: TRBV5-1
J: TRBJ1-1
DNA: TGCGCCAGCAGCTTGGAGTTGCGGTGGGAGGGGACTGAAGCTTTCTTT
CDR3: CASSLELRWEGTEAFF

size: NA
D: NA
V: TRBV10-3
J: TRBJ2-7
DNA: TGTGCCATCAGTGGGTTGAACGAGCAGTACTTC
CDR3: CAISGLNEQYF

size: NA
D: NA
V: TRBV7-6
J: TRBJ1-3
DNA: TGTGCCAGCAGCTTAGTGTCCCAGGCGGCTGGAAACACCATATATTTT
CDR3: CASSLVSQAAGNTIYF

size: NA
D: TRBD2
V: TRBV13
J: TRBJ2-1
DNA: TGTGCCAGCAGCGCCTCTAGACTAGCGGGGGGGGATGCTGAGCAGTTCTTC
CDR3: CASSASRLAGGDAEQFF

size: NA
D: TRBD2
V: TRBV23-1
J: TRBJ2-7
DNA: TGCGCCAGCAGTCACCCAATGACAAGGTCAGCGGGAAGCTCCTACGAGCAGTACTTC
CDR3: CASSHPMTRSAGSSYEQYF

size: NA
D: NA
V: TRBV6-1
J: TRBJ2-1
DNA: TGTGCCAGCAGTAAGGTTCGCAATGAGCAGTTCTTC
CDR3: CASSKVRNEQFF

size: once
D: NA
V: TRBV5-1
J: TRBJ2-1
DNA: TGCGCCAGCAGCTTGGCCGGGGATGAGCAGTTCTTC
CDR3: CASSLAGDEQFF

size: NA
D: TRBD1
V: TRBV9
J: TRBJ1-3
DNA: TGTGCCAGCAGCCTCGGGACAGGGCAAGAGTGGGCCGATTTT
CDR3: CASSLGTGQEWADF

size: few
D: NA
V: TRBV18
J: TRBJ1-1
DNA: TGTGCCAGCTCACCAGGACCACGCACTGAAGCTTTCTTT
CDR3: CASSPGPRTEAFF

size: NA
D: NA
V: TRBV27
J: TRBJ2-7
DNA: TGTGCCAGCAGTTTCGCAAGTGACCGGGACTTCTCCTACGAGCAGTACTTC
CDR3: CASSFASDRDFSYEQYF

size: NA
D: NA
V: TRBV15
J: TRBJ1-1
DNA: TGTGCCACCAGCAGAAAACAGGTTTTGCGTAACACTGAAGCTTTCTTT
CDR3: CATSRKQVLRNTEAFF

size: NA
D: NA
V: TRBV4-1
J: TRBJ2-5
DNA: TGCGCCAGCAGCCAAGTCCCTCGAGAGACCCAGTACTTC
CDR3: CASSQVPRETQYF

size: NA
D: NA
V: TRBV7-2
J: TRBJ1-3
DNA: TGTGCCAGCAGCTTAGCGTTCGGGTTCTCTGGAAACACCATATATTTT
CDR3: CASSLAFGFSGNTIYF

size: NA
D: NA
V: TRBV2
J: TRBJ2-5
DNA: TGTGCCAGCACGATAGGCGGGGAGGAGACCCAGTACTTC
CDR3: CASTIGGEETQYF

size: NA
D: TRBD2
V: TRBV5-1
J: TRBJ2-5
DNA: TGCGCCAGCAGCTTGTCTTCGGCGGGAGGAGGAGAGACCCAGTACTTC
CDR3: CASSLSSAGGGETQYF

size: NA
D: TRBD1
V: TRBV10-1
J: TRBJ2-3
DNA: TGCGCCAGCAGTACTGGACAGGGGCGCCGAAGAGATACGCAGTATTTT
CDR3: CASSTGQGRRRDTQYF

size: NA
D: NA
V: TRBV14
J: TRBJ1-1
DNA: TGTGCCAGCAGCCAAAGCGCCGGATCCTCCCATCTTAACACTGAAGCTTTCTTT
CDR3: CASSQSAGSSHLNTEAFF

size: NA
D: TRBD2
V: TRBV9
J: TRBJ2-6
DNA: TGTGCCAGCAGCGTAAGCGGGGTTCCTGGGGCCAACGTCCTGACTTTC
CDR3: CASSVSGVPGANVLTF

size: once
D: NA
V: TRBV5-4
J: TRBJ2-7
DNA: TGTGCCAGCAGCTTGGTACAGGACTACGAGCAGTACTTC
CDR3: CASSLVQDYEQYF

size: NA
D: NA
V: TRBV7-9
J: TRBJ1-5
DNA: TGTGCCAGCAGCTGGGGAAATCAGCCCCAGCATTTT
CDR3: CASSWGNQPQHF

size: NA
D: NA
V: TRBV14
J: TRBJ1-4
DNA: TGTGCCAGCAGCCAAGATCTCTCAAGTGAAGAAAAACTGTTTTTT
CDR3: CASSQDLSSEEKLFF

size: NA
D: TRBD2
V: TRBV30
J: TRBJ2-7
DNA: TGTGCCTGGAGACGGACTAGCGCGCTCTACGAGCAGTACTTC
CDR3: CAWRRTSALYEQYF

size: NA
D: NA
V: TRBV28
J: TRBJ2-3
DNA: TGTGCCAGCAGTTTGTCGACGGTAACGCAGTATTTT
CDR3: CASSLSTVTQYF

size: NA
D: TRBD1
V: TRBV25-1
J: TRBJ2-2
DNA: TGTGCCAGCAGTGAAACAGGGGGCCCTTCATGGACCGGGGAGCTGTTTTTT
CDR3: CASSETGGPSWTGELFF

size: NA
D: TRBD1
V: TRBV4-1
J: TRBJ2-5
DNA: TGCGCCAGCAGCCATGCAACAGGGGCCGAGACCCAGTACTTC
CDR3: CASSHATGAETQYF

size: NA
D: TRBD2
V: TRBV7-2
J: TRBJ2-3
DNA: TGTGCCAGCAGCTTAGTAGCGGGAGGGGGAGATACGCAGTATTTT
CDR3: CASSLVAGGGDTQYF

size: NA
D: NA
V: TRBV2
J: TRBJ2-2
DNA: TGTGCCAGCAGGCCCCAGTATGGGGGCGGGGAGCTGTTTTTT
CDR3: CASRPQYGGGELFF

size: NA
D: NA
V: TRBV7-9
J: TRBJ1-5
DNA: TGTGCCAGCAGCCGGGGGGATAGCGGCAATCAGCCCCAGCATTTT
CDR3: CASSRGDSGNQPQHF

size: NA
D: NA
V: TRBV4-2
J: TRBJ1-1
DNA: TGTGCCAGCAGCCAAGATTTATTGAGCAGGGGTATGAACACTGAAGCTTTCTTT
CDR3: CASSQDLLSRGMNTEAFF

size: NA
D: TRBD1
V: TRBV30
J: TRBJ1-2
DNA: TGTGCTTCTACTGGGACAGGGCATAACTATGGCTACACCTTC
CDR3: CASTGTGHNYGYTF

size: NA
D: NA
V: TRBV11-2
J: TRBJ2-5
DNA: TGTGCCAGCAGCTTAGTGAAATCCCAAGAGACCCAGTACTTC
CDR3: CASSLVKSQETQYF

size: NA
D: NA
V: TRBV11-2
J: TRBJ2-3
DNA: TGTGCCAGCAGCTTAGATTACCGGAGCACAGATACGCAGTATTTT
CDR3: CASSLDYRSTDTQYF

size: NA
D: NA
V: TRBV29-1
J: TRBJ2-5
DNA: TGCAGCGTGACGACGCAGGGTTTTGAGACCCAGTACTTC
CDR3: CSVTTQGFETQYF

size: NA
D: NA
V: TRBV25-1
J: TRBJ2-5
DNA: TGTGCCAGCAGTGTTCCTTACCAAGAGACCCAGTACTTC
CDR3: CASSVPYQETQYF

size: NA
D: TRBD1
V: TRBV28
J: TRBJ1-1
DNA: TGTGCCAGCACCTCACGCCAGGGGGGTGGGGACACTGAAGCTTTCTTT
CDR3: CASTSRQGGGDTEAFF

size: NA
D: TRBD1
V: TRBV28
J: TRBJ2-7
DNA: TGTGCCAGCAGCCCCTCCGGACAGGTACTTTTGGAGCAGTACTTC
CDR3: CASSPSGQVLLEQYF

size: NA
D: NA
V: TRBV5-6
J: TRBJ2-3
DNA: TGTGCCAGCAGCCTCAGGACAGATACGCAGTATTTT
CDR3: CASSLRTDTQYF